What follows are 11 T cell receptor beta chains derived from one specimen sequenced in a study of response to subunit inactivated influenza vaccine. MiXCR, run by TCRdb on the RT-PCR reads, gives a single entry per CDR3 protein. The table records about 780,000 distinct CDR3 sequences, around 18% of them present only once. Sequenced material: PBMCs from blood, taken 4 to 6 days after vaccination. These receptors all come from a man aged 50 to 60 who received an inactivated influenza vaccine.

This clonotype was seen a few times. The CDR3: CASSPHSRDREAFF. The CDR3 region has the DNA TGTGCCAGCAGCCCCCATTCCCGGGACAGAGAAGCTTTCTTT. The gene calls are TRBV7-8 and TRBJ1-1; 7 bases map to TRBD1. J lost 8 bases, V lost 5 bases, and 11 bases had no gene match. CDR3 length: 14 residues. The germline V gene encodes CDR1 SGHVS and CDR2 FQNEAQ.

This clonotype was recorded at least ten times. The chain joins TRBV20-1 to TRBJ2-7; possibly TRBD2 for D (5 bases). The CDR3 has 15 residues. CDR1 and CDR2 from the germline V gene are DFQATT and SNEGSKA (reference sequence). Trimming removed 0 bases at V and 0 bases at J, with 12 bases between. The chain's CDR3 is CSARDHGILSYEQYF. The CDR3 region has the DNA TGCAGTGCTAGAGATCACGGGATCCTCTCCTACGAGCAGTACTTC.

Only a few counts were recorded for this clonotype. This chain joins TRBV28 and TRBJ1-2; 12 bases line up with TRBD1. CDR3 length: 15 amino acids. Germline lookup yields CDR1 MDHEN and CDR2 SYDVKM. The V segment lost 6 bases and the J segment 8 bases; nucleotides outside the gene matches: 10. CDR3 protein: CASSSPGDRGHGYTF. Here the CDR3 DNA reads TGTGCCAGCAGCTCCCCCGGGGACAGGGGGCACGGCTACACCTTC.

There are many counts of this clonotype. This chain links TRBV12-3 or TRBV12-4 with TRBJ2-7; D not resolved. V was shortened by 6 bases and J by 6 bases, with 12 bases between the two germline ends. This CDR3 comprises 12 residues. The CDR3 DNA follows: TGTGCCAGCAGCACCCCCGTCGGCGAGCAGTACTTC. Encoded protein: CASSTPVGEQYF.

The rearrangement uses TRBV4-2 and TRBJ2-1; 9 bases fit TRBD2. In germline, CDR1 is LGHNA, CDR2 YNFKEQ. V lost 4 bases and J lost 3; bases outside the gene matches: 10. The CDR3 extends over 17 amino acids. The CDR3 nucleotides are TGTGCCAGCAGCCCCTCTGCGGGAGGGCTCCTCTACAATGAGCAGTTCTTC. Protein: CASSPSAGGLLYNEQFF.

This clonotype was detected once. Here the CDR3 DNA reads TGTGCCAGCAGGCGGGAGGGCGGGGAGCTGTTTTTT. Translation: CASRREGGELFF. J is TRBJ2-2 and V is TRBV27, with 9 bases identical to TRBD2. After removal of 6 bases from V and 7 bases from J, the junction contained 0 bases not matched to a gene. Germline assignment: CDR1 MNHEY and CDR2 SMNVEV (reference sequence). The CDR3 is 12 amino acids.

V and J are TRBV4-2 and TRBJ2-5, with D possibly being TRBD2 (5 bases). Germline V gives CDR1 LGHNA, CDR2 YNFKEQ. The ends were cut back, 1 base at V and 5 bases at J, with 14 bases in the middle. CDR3 length: 15 residues. Here the CDR3 reads CASSQVASAAETQYF. As DNA, the CDR3 is TGTGCCAGCAGCCAAGTGGCGTCAGCGGCGGAGACCCAGTACTTC.

V usage is TRBV2 and J usage is TRBJ2-2, with D perhaps TRBD2 (5 bases). Germline loops: CDR1 SNHLY, CDR2 FYNNEI. The CDR3 totals 14 residues. Trimming took off 10 bases at V and 2 bases at J, with 14 bases between the two ends. The CDR3 here is CANSSPGNTGELFF. The CDR3, as DNA: TGTGCCAACTCATCTCCGGGAAACACCGGGGAGCTGTTTTTT.

This clonotype was counted a few times. The chain couples TRBV10-3 to TRBJ1-5; 7 bases are shared with TRBD1. The CDR3 extends over 14 amino acids. CDR1 is ENHRY and CDR2 is SYGVKD in the germline V gene. V lost 6 bases and J lost 4; bases outside the gene matches: 6. CDR3 DNA: TGTGCCATCAGGGGGGACAGTGCGAATCAGCCCCAGCATTTT. This translates into CAIRGDSANQPQHF.

This clonotype was detected many times. The chain links TRBV29-1 to TRBJ2-7; 7 bases are shared with TRBD2. The trim removed 6 bases at V and 5 bases at J, leaving 4 bases unmatched. Germline-derived CDR1 and CDR2 are SQVTM and ANQGSEA. This CDR3 region has 11 residues. CDR3 loop: CSVGGAHEQYF. The CDR3, as DNA: TGCAGCGTGGGAGGGGCCCACGAGCAGTACTTC.

The chain couples TRBV29-1 to TRBJ1-5, with D tentatively TRBD1 (5 bases). Germline CDR1 SQVTM, CDR2 ANQGSEA. This CDR3 contains 14 residues. The V and J ends lost 5 bases and 0 bases respectively, with 11 bases between them. CDR3 DNA: TGCAGCGTTACTCAGGGATATAGCAATCAGCCCCAGCATTTT. Its protein is CSVTQGYSNQPQHF.